This T cell receptor (beta chain) was found in a study of OX40 agonist ivuxolimab in advanced cancers. This clone was observed a handful of times. CDR1 and CDR2 (germline): SGHTS, YDEGEE. V shed 1 base, J shed 4 bases, and the junction held 5 bases outside the gene matches. CDR3 length: 15 amino acids. The assay was immunoSEQ multiplex PCR, and TCRdb's table has in-frame clones only and misses some. The repertoire includes some 74,000 clones, 65% to 90% of them detected once, and 0.5% to 0.55% sits in the top ten. The material was CD4+ or CD8+ T cells sorted from blood, obtained in a trial of the OX40 agonist ivuxolimab. The genes are TRBV5-8 and TRBJ1-5; TRBD1 matches at 7 bases. The source is an adult with an advanced solid tumor such as melanoma, head and neck, liver or kidney cancer. The CDR3 DNA reads TGTGCCAGCAGCTTGAAGGGGGCAGGAAATCAGCCCCAGCATTTT. Translating it yields CASSLKGAGNQPQHF.